Below, 8 T cell receptor beta chains from the same sample are listed, as sequenced in a study of cytomegalovirus exposure and HLA in healthy donors. The PCR used 60 Vbeta and 13 Jbeta primers. Data came from immunoSEQ multiplex PCR; TCRdb stores just in-frame clones and leaves some out. The table records 150,000 or so clones, about 65% of them present only once. The sequencing input was PBMCs. The source is a middle-aged man in good health and CMV-seropositive.

This clone was counted a few times. The J gene is TRBJ1-5, the V gene TRBV25-1; perhaps TRBD1 as D (5 bases). Germline V gene data show CDR1 as MGHDK and CDR2 as SYGVNS. This CDR3 contains 14 residues. V shed 2 bases and J shed 11 bases, with 16 bases lying between them. CDR3 in DNA: TGTGCCAGCAGTGAAGCGGGGGAGGTTATAGCCCAGCATTTT. It yields the protein CASSEAGEVIAQHF.

This rearrangement joins TRBV7-9 to TRBJ2-7; the D gene is possibly TRBD2 (5 bases). Germline V gene sequence: CDR1 SEHNR, CDR2 FQNEAQ (reference sequence). This CDR3 has 16 residues. Trimming removed 7 bases from V and 4 bases from J, with 23 bases in between. CDR3 amino acids: CASTSYLGVYAYEQYF. CDR3 in DNA: TGTGCCAGCACCTCTTACCTCGGGGTATACGCGTACGAGCAGTACTTC.

This chain joins TRBV11-3 and TRBJ2-7; D possibly corresponds to TRBD2 (6 bases). Trimming cost V 5 bases and J 1 base, with 9 bases left between them. Germline assignment: CDR1 SGHNT and CDR2 YENEEA. CDR3 length: 13 residues. The CDR3 sequence: CASSPGTSYEQYF. The CDR3 region has the DNA TGTGCCAGCAGCCCCGGGACTTCCTACGAGCAGTACTTC.

This chain links TRBV5-1 with TRBJ2-1; possible D gene TRBD2, 6 bases. V was clipped by 0 bases and J by 4 bases, with 17 bases between them. CDR3 length equals 17 residues. Germline V CDR1 and CDR2: SGHRS, YFSETQ. The DNA for the CDR3 is TGCGCCAGCAGCTTGGAGTCTAGCGCGTCCTATTACAATGAGCAGTTCTTC. Its protein is CASSLESSASYYNEQFF.

The chain carries TRBV5-6 and TRBJ2-2; D is possibly TRBD1 (7 bases). CDR3 length: 15 residues. The V end was cut by 3 bases, the J end by 7 bases, with 16 bases between. The germline V gene encodes CDR1 SGHDT and CDR2 YYEEEE. The CDR3 is CASSSQGRLGGELFF. The DNA for the CDR3 is TGTGCCAGCAGCTCACAGGGGAGGTTAGGCGGGGAGCTGTTTTTT. The full variable domain, in which reference TRBV5-6 and TRBJ2-2 provide the parts outside the CDR3, is DAGVTQSPTHLIKTRGQQVTLRCSPKSGHDTVSWYQQALGQGPQFIFQYYEEEERQRGNFPDRFSGHQFPNYSSELNVNALLLGDSALYLCASSSQGRLGGELFFGEGSRLTVL.

A few counts support this clone. V is TRBV5-1 and J is TRBJ2-5; 9 positions agree with TRBD1. The DNA end is a closer match to TRBJ2-7, so the J assignment may be wrong. The CDR3 is made up of 15 amino acids. Germline V gene lookup returns CDR1 SGHRS and CDR2 YFSETQ. The CDR3 DNA reads as TGCGCCAGCAGCCCTCCGGGACAGGGAATTGCCGAGCAGTACTTC. This gives the protein CASSPPGQGIAEQYF.

This clone has at least ten counts. The rearrangement links TRBV4-2 to TRBJ2-2; D is perhaps TRBD2 (6 bases). With 4 bases removed from V and 4 bases from J, the gap between germline ends came to 13 bases. The CDR3 sequence is 15 residues long. Per the germline V gene, CDR1 is LGHNA and CDR2 is YNFKEQ. The CDR3 is CASSPWRVGTGELFF. CDR3 bases: TGTGCCAGCAGCCCATGGAGGGTTGGCACCGGGGAGCTGTTTTTT.

V is TRBV6-5 and J is TRBJ1-2; a weak D match, TRBD1 (5 bases). The CDR3 spans 13 residues. V dropped 6 bases and J dropped 8 bases, with 16 bases sitting between them. Germline values: CDR1 MNHEY, CDR2 SVGAGI. This chain's CDR3 is CASRNFGGDGYTF. The CDR3 coding sequence is TGTGCCAGCAGAAACTTCGGAGGGGACGGCTACACCTTC.